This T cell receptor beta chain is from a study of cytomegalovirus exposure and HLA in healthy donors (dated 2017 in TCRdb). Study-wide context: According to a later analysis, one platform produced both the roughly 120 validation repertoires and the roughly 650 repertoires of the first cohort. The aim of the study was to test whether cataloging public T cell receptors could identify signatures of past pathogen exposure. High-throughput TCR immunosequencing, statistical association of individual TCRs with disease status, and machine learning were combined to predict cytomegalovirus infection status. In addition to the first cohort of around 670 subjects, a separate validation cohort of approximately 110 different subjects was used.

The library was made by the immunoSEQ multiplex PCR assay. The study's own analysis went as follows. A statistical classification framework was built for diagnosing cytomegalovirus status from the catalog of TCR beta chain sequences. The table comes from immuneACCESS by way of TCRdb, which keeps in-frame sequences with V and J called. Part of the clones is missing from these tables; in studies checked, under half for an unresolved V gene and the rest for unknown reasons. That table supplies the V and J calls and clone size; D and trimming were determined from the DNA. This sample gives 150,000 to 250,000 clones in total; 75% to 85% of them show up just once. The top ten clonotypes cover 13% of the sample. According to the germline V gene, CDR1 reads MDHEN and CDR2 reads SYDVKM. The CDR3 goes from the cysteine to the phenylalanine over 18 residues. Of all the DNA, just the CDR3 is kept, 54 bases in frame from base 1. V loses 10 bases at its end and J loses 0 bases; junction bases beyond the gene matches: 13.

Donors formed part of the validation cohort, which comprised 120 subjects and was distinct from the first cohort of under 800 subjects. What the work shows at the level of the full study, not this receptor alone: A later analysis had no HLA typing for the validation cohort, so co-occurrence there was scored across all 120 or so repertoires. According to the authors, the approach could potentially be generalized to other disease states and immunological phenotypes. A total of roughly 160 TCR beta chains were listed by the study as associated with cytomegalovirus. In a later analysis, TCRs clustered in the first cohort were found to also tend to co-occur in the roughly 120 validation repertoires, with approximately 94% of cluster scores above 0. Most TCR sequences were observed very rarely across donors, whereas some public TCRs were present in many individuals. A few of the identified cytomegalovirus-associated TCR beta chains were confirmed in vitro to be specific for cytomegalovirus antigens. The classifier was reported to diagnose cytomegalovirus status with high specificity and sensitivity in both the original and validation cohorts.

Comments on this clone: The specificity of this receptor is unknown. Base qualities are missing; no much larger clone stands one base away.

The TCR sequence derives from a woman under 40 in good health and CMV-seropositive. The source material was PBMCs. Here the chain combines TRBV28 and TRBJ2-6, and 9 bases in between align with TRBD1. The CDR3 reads CAISPRTGDFSGANVLTF. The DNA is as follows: TGTGCCATATCTCCCCGGACAGGGGATTTCTCTGGGGCCAACGTCCTGACTTTC.